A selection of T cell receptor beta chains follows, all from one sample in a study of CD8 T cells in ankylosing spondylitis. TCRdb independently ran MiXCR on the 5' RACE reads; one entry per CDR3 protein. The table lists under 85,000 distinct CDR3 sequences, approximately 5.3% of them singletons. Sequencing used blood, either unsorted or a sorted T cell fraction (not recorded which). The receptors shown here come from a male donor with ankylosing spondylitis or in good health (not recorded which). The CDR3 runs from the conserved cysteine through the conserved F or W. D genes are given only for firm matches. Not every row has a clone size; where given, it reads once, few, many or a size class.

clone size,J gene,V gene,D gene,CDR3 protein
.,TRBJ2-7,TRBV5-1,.,CASSPGQSYEQYF
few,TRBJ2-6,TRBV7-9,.,CASSSFQFGANVLTF
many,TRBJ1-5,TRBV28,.,CASSFVRGRQPQHF
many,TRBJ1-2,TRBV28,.,CASTQGRSNYGYTF
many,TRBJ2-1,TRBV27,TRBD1,CASSQGASSYNEQFF
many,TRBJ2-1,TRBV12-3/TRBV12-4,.,CASLRGDSVYNEQFF
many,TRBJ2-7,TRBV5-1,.,CASSLGDYEQYF
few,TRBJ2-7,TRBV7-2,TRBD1,CASSSYGTGGNEQYF
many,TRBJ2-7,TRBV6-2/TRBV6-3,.,CASSYPPGEYEQYF
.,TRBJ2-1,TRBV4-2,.,CASSQSPNPGVDTYNEQFF
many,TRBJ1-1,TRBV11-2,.,CASSLEVNTEAFF
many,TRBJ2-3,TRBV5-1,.,CASSRDQSTDTQYF
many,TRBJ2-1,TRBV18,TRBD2,CASSDSGGREQFF
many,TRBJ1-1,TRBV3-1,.,CASSLQGVGDAFF
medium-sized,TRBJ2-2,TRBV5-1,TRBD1,CASSSDVSQGANTGELFF
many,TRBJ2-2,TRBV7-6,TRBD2,CASSFPRGGANTGELFF
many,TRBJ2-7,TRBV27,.,CASSLTESLEQYF
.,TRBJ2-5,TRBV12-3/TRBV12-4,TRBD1,CASSPDRVNLYF
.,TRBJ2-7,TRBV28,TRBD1,CASSQQGGNYEQYF
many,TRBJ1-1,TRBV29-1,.,CSVQGTHDTEAFF
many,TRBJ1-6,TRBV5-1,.,CASSQRQDNSPLHF
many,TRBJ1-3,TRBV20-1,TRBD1,CSARTGFSGNTIYF
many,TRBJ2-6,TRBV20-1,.,CSARGISGANVLTF
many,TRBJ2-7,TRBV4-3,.,CASSQDIGFWQYF
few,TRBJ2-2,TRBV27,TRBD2,CASSFISGGRTGELFF
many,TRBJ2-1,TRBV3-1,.,CASTRDGRSYNEQFF
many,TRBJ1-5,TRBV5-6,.,CASSFSRDQPQHF
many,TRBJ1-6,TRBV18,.,CASSPSGSPLHF
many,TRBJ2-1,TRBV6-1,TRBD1,CASREGQGAVYNEQFF
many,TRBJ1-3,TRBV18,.,CASSPGRSGNTIYF
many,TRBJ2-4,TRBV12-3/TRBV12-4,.,CASTLNGVLAKNIQYF
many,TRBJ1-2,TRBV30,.,CAWSGKWGDHGYTF
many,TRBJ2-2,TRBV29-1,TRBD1,CSVPGQGAGELFF
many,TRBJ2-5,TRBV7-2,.,CASCPLQGWRETQYF
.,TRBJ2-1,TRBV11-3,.,CASSARDSGGGNEQFF
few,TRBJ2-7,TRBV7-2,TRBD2,CASKTSGGLGYEQYF
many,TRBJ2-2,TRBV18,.,CASSPPGRGGTGELFF
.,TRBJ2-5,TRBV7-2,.,CARSKYQETQYF
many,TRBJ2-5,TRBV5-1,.,CASSSDGQETQYF
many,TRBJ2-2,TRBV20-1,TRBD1,CSARPDRGGGELFF